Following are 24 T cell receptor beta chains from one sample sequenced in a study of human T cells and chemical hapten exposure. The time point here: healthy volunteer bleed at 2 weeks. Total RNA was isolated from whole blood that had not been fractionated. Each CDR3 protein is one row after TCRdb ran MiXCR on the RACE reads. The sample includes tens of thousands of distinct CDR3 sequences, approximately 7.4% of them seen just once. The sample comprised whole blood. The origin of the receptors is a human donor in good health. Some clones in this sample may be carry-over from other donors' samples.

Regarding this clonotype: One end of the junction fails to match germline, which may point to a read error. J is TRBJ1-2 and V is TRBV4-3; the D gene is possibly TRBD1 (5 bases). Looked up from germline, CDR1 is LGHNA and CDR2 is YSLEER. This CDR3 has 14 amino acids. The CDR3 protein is CASSQETSSAGTYF. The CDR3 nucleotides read TGCGCCAGCAGCCAGGAGACGTCTTCCGCCGGGACCTACTTC.

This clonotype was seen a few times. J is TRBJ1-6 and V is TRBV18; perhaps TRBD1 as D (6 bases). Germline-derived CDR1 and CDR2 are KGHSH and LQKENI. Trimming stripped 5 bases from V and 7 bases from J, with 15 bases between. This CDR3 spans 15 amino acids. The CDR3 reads CASSSGQPANSPLHF. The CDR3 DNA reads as TGTGCCAGCTCATCGGGACAACCCGCGAATTCACCCCTCCACTTT. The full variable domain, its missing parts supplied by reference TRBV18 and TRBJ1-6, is NAGVMQNPRHLVRRRGQEARLRCSPMKGHSHVYWYRQLPEEGLKFMVYLQKENIIDESGMPKERFSAEFPKEGPSILRIQQVVRGDSAAYFCASSSGQPANSPLHFGNGTRLTVT.

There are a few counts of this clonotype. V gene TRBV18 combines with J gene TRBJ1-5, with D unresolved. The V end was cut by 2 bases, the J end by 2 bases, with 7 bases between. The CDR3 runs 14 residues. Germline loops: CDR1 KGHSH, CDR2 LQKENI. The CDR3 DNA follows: TGTGCCAGCTCACCAAATGGTGGCAATCAGCCCCAGCATTTT. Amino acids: CASSPNGGNQPQHF.

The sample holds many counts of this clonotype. CDR3 bases: TGTGCCAGCAGCCAAGAAGGCGGGAGCTCCTACGAGCAGTACTTC. It codes for CASSQEGGSSYEQYF. This chain connects TRBV4-2 to TRBJ2-7, with 7 bases matching TRBD2. The V segment lost 0 bases and the J segment 0 bases; nucleotides outside the gene matches: 2. Germline CDR1 and CDR2: LGHNA and YNFKEQ. The CDR3 sequence is 15 residues long.

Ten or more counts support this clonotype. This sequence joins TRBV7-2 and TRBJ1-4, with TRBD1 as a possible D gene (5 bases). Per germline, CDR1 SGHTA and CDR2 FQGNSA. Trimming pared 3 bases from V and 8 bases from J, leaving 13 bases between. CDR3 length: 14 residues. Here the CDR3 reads CASSLRGGGEKLFF. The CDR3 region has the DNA TGTGCCAGCAGCTTGCGGGGGGGAGGGGAAAAACTGTTTTTT.

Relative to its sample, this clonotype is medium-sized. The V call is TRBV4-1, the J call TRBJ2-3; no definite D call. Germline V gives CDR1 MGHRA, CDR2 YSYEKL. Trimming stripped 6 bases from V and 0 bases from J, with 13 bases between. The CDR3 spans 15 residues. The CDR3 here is CASSATGPSTDTQYF. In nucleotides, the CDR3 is TGCGCCAGCAGTGCCACCGGTCCAAGCACAGATACGCAGTATTTT.

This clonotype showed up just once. CDR3 DNA sequence: TGCAGCGTTTCCGGGTTTTCGTACGAGCAGTACTTC. Protein sequence: CSVSGFSYEQYF. V is TRBV29-1 and J is TRBJ2-7; D is ambiguous. Germline V CDR1 and CDR2: SQVTM, ANQGSEA. Between the trimmed V and J ends, which lost 5 bases and 4 bases, there was a span of 12 bases. The length of the CDR3 is 12 residues.

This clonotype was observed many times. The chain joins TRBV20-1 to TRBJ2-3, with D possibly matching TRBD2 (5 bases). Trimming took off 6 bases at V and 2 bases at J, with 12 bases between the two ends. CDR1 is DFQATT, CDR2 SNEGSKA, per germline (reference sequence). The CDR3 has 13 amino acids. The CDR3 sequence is CSAPGIYTDTQYF. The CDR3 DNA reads TGCAGTGCGCCCGGGATCTACACAGATACGCAGTATTTT.

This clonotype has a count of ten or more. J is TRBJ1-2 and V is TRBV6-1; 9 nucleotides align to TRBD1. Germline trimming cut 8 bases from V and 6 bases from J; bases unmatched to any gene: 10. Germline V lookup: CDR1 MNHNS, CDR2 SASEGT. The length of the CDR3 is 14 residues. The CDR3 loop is CASSLVDRGHGYTF. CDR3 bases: TGTGCCAGCTCCCTTGTGGACAGGGGACATGGCTACACCTTC.

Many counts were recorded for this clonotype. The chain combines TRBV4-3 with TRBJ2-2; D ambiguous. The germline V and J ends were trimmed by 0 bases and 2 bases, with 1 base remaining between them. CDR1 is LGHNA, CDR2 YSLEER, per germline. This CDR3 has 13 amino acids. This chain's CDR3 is CASSQDNTGELFF. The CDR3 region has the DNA TGCGCCAGCAGCCAAGATAACACCGGGGAGCTGTTTTTT.

The CDR3 DNA reads as TGCAGTCTCCGCGGGAGTACTGGTCGAGAGACCCAGTACTTC. It is translated as CSLRGSTGRETQYF. V is TRBV20-1 and J is TRBJ2-5, with 7 bases that match TRBD2. This CDR3 has 14 amino acids. Germline CDR1 reads DFQATT; CDR2 reads SNEGSKA (reference sequence). The V gene end was trimmed by 8 bases and the J gene end by 4 bases; junction bases not matched to a gene: 13.

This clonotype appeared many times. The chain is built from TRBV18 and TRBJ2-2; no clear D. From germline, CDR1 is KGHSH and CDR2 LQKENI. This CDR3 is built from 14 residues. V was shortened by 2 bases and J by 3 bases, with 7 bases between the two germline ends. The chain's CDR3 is CASSPGKDTGELFF. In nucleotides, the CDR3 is TGTGCCAGCTCACCAGGGAAGGACACCGGGGAGCTGTTTTTT.

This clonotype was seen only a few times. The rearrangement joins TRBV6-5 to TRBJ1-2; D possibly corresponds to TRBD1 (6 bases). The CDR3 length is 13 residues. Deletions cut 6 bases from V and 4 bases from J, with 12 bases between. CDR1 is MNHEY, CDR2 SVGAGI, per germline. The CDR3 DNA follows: TGTGCCAGCAGGCTGGACAGTAGCTATGGCTACACCTTC. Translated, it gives CASRLDSSYGYTF.

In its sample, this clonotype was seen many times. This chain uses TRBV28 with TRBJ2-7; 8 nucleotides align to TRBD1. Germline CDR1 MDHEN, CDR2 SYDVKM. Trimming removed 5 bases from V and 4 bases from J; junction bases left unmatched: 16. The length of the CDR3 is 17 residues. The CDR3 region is CASSLPITGTGDYEQYF. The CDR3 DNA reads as TGTGCCAGCAGTCTACCCATAACCGGGACAGGAGATTACGAGCAGTACTTC.

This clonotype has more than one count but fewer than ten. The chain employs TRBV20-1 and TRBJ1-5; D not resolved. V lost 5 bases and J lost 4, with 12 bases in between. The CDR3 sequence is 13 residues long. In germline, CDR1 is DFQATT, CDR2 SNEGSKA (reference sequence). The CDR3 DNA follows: TGCAGTGCTTATGAACGGGAAAATCAGCCCCAGCATTTT. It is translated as CSAYERENQPQHF.

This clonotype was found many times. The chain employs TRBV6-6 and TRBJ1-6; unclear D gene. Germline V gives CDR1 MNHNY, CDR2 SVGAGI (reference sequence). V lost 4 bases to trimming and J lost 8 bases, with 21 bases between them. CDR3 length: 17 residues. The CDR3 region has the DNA TGTGCCAGCAGTTCCTGGTACGGTGGATTTTTGGATTCACCCCTCCACTTT. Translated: CASSSWYGGFLDSPLHF.

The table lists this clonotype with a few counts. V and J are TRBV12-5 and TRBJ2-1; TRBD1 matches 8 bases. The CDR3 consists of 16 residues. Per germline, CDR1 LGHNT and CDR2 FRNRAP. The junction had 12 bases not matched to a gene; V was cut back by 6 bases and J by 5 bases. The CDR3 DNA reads TGTGCTAGTGGACCTCGGTTGACAGGGGTGAACAATGAGCAGTTCTTC. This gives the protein CASGPRLTGVNNEQFF.

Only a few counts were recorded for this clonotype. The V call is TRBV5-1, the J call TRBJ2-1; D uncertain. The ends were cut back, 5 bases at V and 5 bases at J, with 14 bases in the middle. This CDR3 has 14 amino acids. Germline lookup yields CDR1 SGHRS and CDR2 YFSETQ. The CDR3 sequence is CASSYRAQNNEQFF. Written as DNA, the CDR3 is TGCGCCAGCAGTTACCGGGCCCAAAACAATGAGCAGTTCTTC.

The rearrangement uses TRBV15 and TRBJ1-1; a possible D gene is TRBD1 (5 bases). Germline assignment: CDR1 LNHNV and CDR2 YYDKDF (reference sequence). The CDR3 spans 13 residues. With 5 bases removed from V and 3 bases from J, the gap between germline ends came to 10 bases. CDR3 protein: CATSRGGDTEAFF. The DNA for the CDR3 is TGTGCCACCAGCCGTGGGGGGGACACTGAAGCTTTCTTT.

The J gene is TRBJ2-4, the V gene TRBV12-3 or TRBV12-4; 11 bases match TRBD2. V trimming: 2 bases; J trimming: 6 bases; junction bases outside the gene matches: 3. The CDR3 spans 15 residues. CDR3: CASSLRGTSGNIQYF. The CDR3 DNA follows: TGTGCCAGCAGTTTAAGGGGGACTAGCGGAAACATTCAGTACTTC.

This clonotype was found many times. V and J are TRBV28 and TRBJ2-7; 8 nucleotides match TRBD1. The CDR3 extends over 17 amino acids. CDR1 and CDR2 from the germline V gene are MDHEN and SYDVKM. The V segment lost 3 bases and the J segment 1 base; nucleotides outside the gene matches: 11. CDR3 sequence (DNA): TGTGCCAGCAGTTTCTTGACTGGACAGGGAAGGTCCTACGAGCAGTACTTC. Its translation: CASSFLTGQGRSYEQYF.

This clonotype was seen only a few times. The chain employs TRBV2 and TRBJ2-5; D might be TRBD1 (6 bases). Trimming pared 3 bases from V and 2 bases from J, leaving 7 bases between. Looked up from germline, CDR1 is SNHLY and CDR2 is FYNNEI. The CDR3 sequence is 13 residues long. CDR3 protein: CASSDGQQETQYF. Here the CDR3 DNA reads TGTGCCAGCAGTGACGGACAGCAAGAGACCCAGTACTTC. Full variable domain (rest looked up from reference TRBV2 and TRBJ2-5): EPEVTQTPSHQVTQMGQEVILRCVPISNHLYFYWYRQILGQKVEFLVSFYNNEISEKSEIFDDQFSVERPDGSNFTLKIRSTKLEDSAMYFCASSDGQQETQYFGPGTRLLVL.

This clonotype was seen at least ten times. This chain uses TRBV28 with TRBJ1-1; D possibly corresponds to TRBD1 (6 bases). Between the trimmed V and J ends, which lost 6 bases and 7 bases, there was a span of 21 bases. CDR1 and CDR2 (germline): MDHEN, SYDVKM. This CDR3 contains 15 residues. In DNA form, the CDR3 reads TGTGCCAGCAGACCCCACCCCAGGGGCGCGGGTGAAGCTTTCTTT. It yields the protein CASRPHPRGAGEAFF.

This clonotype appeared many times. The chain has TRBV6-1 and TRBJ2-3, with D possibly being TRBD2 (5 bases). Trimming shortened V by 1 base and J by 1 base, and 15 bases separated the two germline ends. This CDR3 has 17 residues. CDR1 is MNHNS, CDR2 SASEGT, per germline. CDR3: CASSEVLAGGGTDTQYF. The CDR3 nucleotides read TGTGCCAGCAGTGAAGTTTTAGCTGGAGGAGGCACAGATACGCAGTATTTT.